The clone carrying this TCR beta chain has ten or more counts. Its matching antigen is unknown. The entry originates in a study of T cells in Graves' hyperthyroidism and ophthalmopathy. Study outcomes and limitations: Researchers report that a 13 V-J model separated ophthalmopathy from stable hyperthyroidism.

Over 18 months, lack of ophthalmopathy progression marked Graves' hyperthyroidism as stable. Patients aged 18 to 65 with hyperthyroidism were newly diagnosed, with duration under 2 months. The study based diagnoses on clinical symptoms, serum thyroxine and TRAb, thyroid ultrasound and orbital computed tomography. Regions amplified from RNA transcripts were the TCR beta CDR3 regions. Carried out on the TCR CDR3, a first-round RT-PCR used the HTBI primer set. A single record per CDR3 protein comes from TCRdb applying MiXCR to the multiplex PCR reads. The sample includes fewer than 55,000 distinct CDR3 sequences, 54% of them seen just once. Germline lookup yields CDR1 SGDLS and CDR2 YYNGEE. The CDR3 is 13 amino acids. V was trimmed by 0 bases and J by 5 bases, leaving 8 bases between them.

The material sequenced was peripheral blood or thyroid tissue (not recorded which). This sequence was found in a man younger than 35 with Graves' hyperthyroidism. The gene calls are TRBV9 and TRBJ2-5; TRBD2 is a possible D gene (5 bases). CDR3 sequence (DNA): TGTGCCAGCAGCGTAGGCCCGGGGGAGACCCAGTACTTC. Translating it yields CASSVGPGETQYF.